The clone carrying this TCR beta chain has only one observation. Antigen unknown. The sample comes from a study of shared clonotypes between healthy human individuals. Findings of the study overall: Four donors held roughly 5% of naive CD4 clonotypes in common. Memory subsets generally showed smaller estimated richness than naive subsets did.

CDR3 length: 14 amino acids. CDR1 is MNHEY, CDR2 SVGAGI, per germline. The V segment lost 7 bases and the J segment 5 bases; nucleotides outside the gene matches: 3. Using around 180 ng DNA, 32,000 or so T cell genomes, the sorted-subset replicate PCRs were run. Sequencing used immunoSEQ multiplex PCR; TCRdb keeps in-frame clones, though not all of them. The repertoire holds some 2.1 million clones, with around 95% as singletons. The rearrangement links TRBV6-5 to TRBJ2-2; the match to TRBD2 covers 11 bases. Material: naive CD4+ T cells sorted from blood. Noted subset: CD45RA+ positively selected. This TCR derives from a man aged 18 to 35 in good health. The CDR3 sequence: CASKLAGVTGELFF. In nucleotides, the CDR3 is TGTGCCAGCAAACTAGCGGGAGTAACCGGGGAGCTGTTTTTT.